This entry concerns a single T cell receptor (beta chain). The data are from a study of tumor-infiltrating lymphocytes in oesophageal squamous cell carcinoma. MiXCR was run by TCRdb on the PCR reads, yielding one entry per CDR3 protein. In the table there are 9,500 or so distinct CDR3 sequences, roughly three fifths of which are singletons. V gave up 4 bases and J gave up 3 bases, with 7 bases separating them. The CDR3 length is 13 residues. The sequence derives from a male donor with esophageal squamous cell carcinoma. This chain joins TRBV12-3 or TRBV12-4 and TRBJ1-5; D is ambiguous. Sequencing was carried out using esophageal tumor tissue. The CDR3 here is CASSSNYNQPQHF. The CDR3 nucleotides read TGTGCCAGCAGTTCGAATTACAATCAGCCCCAGCATTTT.